The rows below give T cell receptor beta chains drawn from one sample of a study of T cell changes during pregnancy in multiple sclerosis. Generated by immunoSEQ multiplex PCR, the TCRdb table keeps only in-frame clones and is missing some. The sample yields tens of thousands of clones, 93% seen once. The sequences come from peripheral blood, collected after pregnancy. These receptors were collected from a female donor with multiple sclerosis, enrolled in a pregnancy study. Each CDR3 is given with its conserved first and last residue. A D gene is named only where the DNA matches it firmly. Size tells how often a clone was seen (once, few, many) or the class of an expanded clone, and some rows leave it out.

d_gene,abundance,len,v_gene,j_gene,CDR3aa,CDR3nt
TRBD1,NA,15,TRBV4-2,TRBJ2-7,CASSQVGQGTYEQYF,TGTGCCAGCAGCCAAGTGGGACAGGGCACCTACGAGCAGTACTTC
TRBD2,NA,15,TRBV30,TRBJ2-1,CAWSLGGGIYNEQFF,TGTGCCTGGAGTCTCGGGGGAGGGATCTACAATGAGCAGTTCTTC
NA,NA,15,TRBV29-1,TRBJ2-2,CSVGVVSGNTGELFF,TGCAGCGTTGGAGTGGTTAGCGGAAACACCGGGGAGCTGTTTTTT
TRBD1,NA,15,TRBV19,TRBJ2-1,CASSILGQGYNEQFF,TGTGCCAGTAGTATACTGGGACAGGGCTACAATGAGCAGTTCTTC
NA,once,15,TRBV5-1,TRBJ1-2,CASSLSGDLNYGYTF,TGCGCCAGCAGCTTGTCAGGGGACCTTAACTATGGCTACACCTTC
TRBD1,once,16,TRBV28,TRBJ1-4,CASSGRTGGKTEKLFF,TGTGCCAGCAGTGGCCGGACAGGGGGGAAGACTGAAAAACTGTTTTTT
TRBD2,NA,13,TRBV13,TRBJ2-1,CASSPELANEQFF,TGTGCCAGCAGCCCCGAACTAGCGAATGAGCAGTTCTTC
NA,NA,15,TRBV28,TRBJ2-3,CASSRGGDRADTQYF,TGTGCCAGCAGTCGAGGGGGGGATCGGGCAGATACGCAGTATTTT
NA,NA,13,TRBV18,TRBJ2-1,CASSPGVGDEQFF,TGTGCCAGCTCACCTGGGGTAGGGGATGAGCAGTTCTTC
TRBD2,many,16,TRBV6-1,TRBJ2-7,CASSEGPGLAAYEQYF,TGTGCCAGCAGTGAAGGACCGGGACTAGCGGCCTACGAGCAGTACTTC
NA,NA,14,TRBV6-5,TRBJ2-2,CASSYLSSTGELFF,TGTGCCAGCAGTTACCTATCTAGCACCGGGGAGCTGTTTTTT
NA,NA,14,TRBV6-6,TRBJ2-2,CASSYARNTGELFF,TGTGCCAGCAGTTACGCGCGAAACACCGGGGAGCTGTTTTTT
TRBD2,NA,17,TRBV28,TRBJ2-1,CASSLAGGPKPYNEQFF,TGTGCCAGCAGTCTAGCGGGAGGGCCAAAACCCTACAATGAGCAGTTCTTC
NA,NA,13,TRBV7-9,TRBJ2-2,CASSISNTGELFF,TGTGCCAGCAGCATCAGTAACACCGGGGAGCTGTTTTTT
TRBD2,NA,14,TRBV2,TRBJ2-1,CALLAGVSYNEQFF,TGTGCCTTGTTAGCGGGAGTTTCCTACAATGAGCAGTTCTTC
TRBD1,NA,15,TRBV28,TRBJ2-5,CASSRPSGGGETQYF,TGTGCCAGCAGTCGCCCCTCAGGGGGCGGGGAGACCCAGTACTTC
NA,NA,15,TRBV6-6,TRBJ2-2,CASSYSRGNTGELFF,TGTGCCAGCAGTTACTCAAGGGGTAACACCGGGGAGCTGTTTTTT
NA,NA,15,TRBV9,TRBJ1-3,CASSVDRDSGNTIYF,TGTGCCAGCAGCGTAGACAGGGACTCTGGAAACACCATATATTTT
TRBD1,NA,14,TRBV10-3,TRBJ1-2,CATSRVGDREALTF,TGTGCCACCTCTAGGGTGGGGGACAGGGAAGCTCTCACCTTC
TRBD2,NA,17,TRBV11-3,TRBJ2-1,CASSLGASGLSMPEQFF,TGTGCCAGCAGCTTAGGGGCTAGCGGGTTATCGATGCCTGAGCAGTTCTTC
NA,once,14,TRBV7-2,TRBJ2-5,CASSLGLPVETQYF,TGTGCCAGCAGCTTAGGACTGCCTGTAGAGACCCAGTACTTC
TRBD2,NA,13,TRBV27,TRBJ2-4,CASRTGTRGIQYF,TGTGCCAGCAGGACCGGGACTAGGGGAATTCAGTACTTC
TRBD1,NA,15,TRBV5-3,TRBJ1-1,CARRGTGDMNTEAFF,TGTGCCAGAAGGGGTACAGGGGACATGAACACTGAAGCTTTCTTT
TRBD1,NA,15,TRBV12-5,TRBJ2-3,CASGLVGGTTDTQYF,TGTGCTAGTGGTTTGGTAGGGGGCACCACAGATACGCAGTATTTT
TRBD1,once,16,TRBV28,TRBJ1-4,CASSFGGTGGNEKLFF,TGTGCCAGCAGTTTTGGCGGGACAGGGGGCAATGAAAAACTGTTTTTT
TRBD1,NA,15,TRBV7-3,TRBJ2-1,CASSLGQGRNNEQFF,TGTGCCAGCAGCCTCGGACAGGGGCGGAACAATGAGCAGTTCTTC
TRBD1,NA,17,TRBV5-1,TRBJ2-7,CASSPRGRVRRSYEQYF,TGCGCCAGCAGCCCTAGGGGGCGGGTTAGGCGGAGCTACGAGCAGTACTTC
TRBD1,once,15,TRBV12-5,TRBJ1-4,CASASGQATNEKLFF,TGTGCTAGTGCCAGCGGACAGGCAACTAATGAAAAACTGTTTTTT
NA,once,15,TRBV9,TRBJ2-1,CASSPTGVTYNEQFF,TGTGCCAGCAGCCCGACCGGGGTAACCTACAATGAGCAGTTCTTC
NA,NA,16,TRBV11-2,TRBJ1-4,CASTQGLRTTNEKLFF,TGTGCCAGCACCCAGGGGTTAAGGACCACTAATGAAAAACTGTTTTTT
NA,few,16,TRBV4-3,TRBJ2-3,CASSQDQRVFAGTQYF,TGCGCCAGCAGCCAAGATCAACGGGTCTTCGCGGGTACGCAGTATTTT